The clone carrying this T cell receptor (beta chain) was detected ten times or more. This CDR3 is built from 14 residues. Germline CDR1 reads WSHSY; CDR2 reads SAAADI. Between the trimmed V and J ends, which lost 4 bases and 5 bases, there was a span of 12 bases. These data belong to a study of tumor and adjacent non-tumor tissue in lung cancer. The overall study: On average, productive TCRbeta reads reached 4 million to 5 million per sample.

A modified ARM-PCR protocol with three rounds of nested PCR amplified TCRbeta. TCRdb re-analysed the multiplex PCR reads in MiXCR, keeping a single row per CDR3 protein. Of about 200,000 distinct CDR3 sequences in the sample, over 55% were seen once. This sample's RNA came from whole unsorted tissue. The specimen sequenced was lung tumor tissue. This chain joins TRBV10-2 and TRBJ1-5; D is perhaps TRBD1 (6 bases). This TCR was recovered from a man aged 60-69 years with non-small cell lung cancer. The CDR3 is CASSGSAGDQPQHF. The DNA for the CDR3 is TGCGCCAGCAGTGGTTCGGCAGGGGATCAGCCCCAGCATTTT.